These 14 T cell receptor beta chains share one sample of origin, sequenced in a study of OX40 agonist ivuxolimab in advanced cancers. Assay used: immunoSEQ multiplex PCR; TCRdb lists only in-frame clones, some missing. The table has 95,000 to 150,000 clones, over 85% seen once. The material sequenced was CD4+ or CD8+ T cells sorted from blood, taken in a trial of the OX40 agonist ivuxolimab. Receptor source: an adult with an advanced solid tumor such as melanoma, head and neck, liver or kidney cancer.

This chain uses TRBV5-1 with TRBJ2-7; the match to TRBD1 covers 7 bases. J gave up 0 bases and V 3 bases, and 3 bases lay outside the gene matches. Per the germline V gene, CDR1 is SGHRS and CDR2 is YFSETQ. The CDR3 loop spans 14 amino acids. CDR3 protein: CASSSDRSSYEQYF. The CDR3 coding sequence is TGCGCCAGCAGCTCGGACAGGAGCTCCTACGAGCAGTACTTC. Together with reference TRBV5-1 and TRBJ2-7, the CDR3 gives the full variable domain: KAGVTQTPRYLIKTRGQQVTLSCSPISGHRSVSWYQQTPGQGLQFLFEYFSETQRNKGNFPGRFSGRQFSNSRSEMNVSTLELGDSALYLCASSSDRSSYEQYFGPGTRLTVT.

This rearrangement joins TRBV4-3 to TRBJ2-2; 7 bases align to TRBD2. Losses at the gene ends were 6 bases for V and 5 bases for J; bases not matched to a gene: 6. CDR3 length: 14 residues. Germline V gene lookup returns CDR1 LGHNA and CDR2 YSLEER. CDR3 coding DNA: TGCGCCAGCAGAAAGTGGGAGGGGACCGGGGAGCTGTTTTTT. It specifies CASRKWEGTGELFF.

This clone is a singleton in its sample. V is TRBV7-9 and J is TRBJ2-1; TRBD1 is a possible D gene (6 bases). The CDR3 runs 15 residues. V was clipped by 1 base and J by 2 bases, with 9 bases between them. Germline V gene sequence: CDR1 SEHNR, CDR2 FQNEAQ (reference sequence). The CDR3 DNA reads as TGTGCCAGCAGCTTAGTCAGGGGAACCTACAATGAGCAGTTCTTC. Translating gives CASSLVRGTYNEQFF.

J is TRBJ1-1 and V is TRBV11-2; D remains unclear. V gave up 0 bases and J gave up 4 bases, with 12 bases separating them. Per germline, CDR1 SGHAT and CDR2 FQNNGV. The CDR3 covers 15 residues. CDR3 residues: CASSLDGRLSTEAFF. DNA for the CDR3: TGTGCCAGCAGCTTAGACGGCAGGTTGAGCACTGAAGCTTTCTTT.

The chain recombines TRBV5-1 with TRBJ1-1, with D unresolved. Trimming shortened V by 3 bases and J by 0 bases, and 15 bases separated the two germline ends. CDR3 length equals 16 residues. Germline-derived CDR1 and CDR2 are SGHRS and YFSETQ. The CDR3 nucleotides are TGCGCCAGCAGCTATACGAACGTACTCCTGAACACTGAAGCTTTCTTT. Amino acids: CASSYTNVLLNTEAFF.

The chain combines TRBV28 with TRBJ2-2; the D gene is possibly TRBD1 (8 bases). The CDR3 consists of 16 residues. Trimming shortened V by 4 bases and J by 5 bases, and 17 bases separated the two germline ends. The germline V gene has CDR1 MDHEN and CDR2 SYDVKM. CDR3 region: CASSSVGQGGTGELFF. Written as DNA, the CDR3 is TGTGCCAGCAGTTCCGTCGGACAGGGAGGGACCGGGGAGCTGTTTTTT.

The V gene is TRBV9, the J gene TRBJ2-3; a weak D match, TRBD1 (5 bases). Looked up from germline, CDR1 is SGDLS and CDR2 is YYNGEE. The CDR3 runs 15 residues. V lost 0 bases to trimming and J lost 5 bases, with 13 bases between them. CDR3 coding DNA: TGTGCCAGCAGCGTAGTCTCCAGGGTAGAAGATACGCAGTATTTT. It encodes CASSVVSRVEDTQYF.

This clone was seen a single time. This chain uses TRBV5-4 with TRBJ1-1, with D possibly TRBD1 on 6 matching bases. Trimming pared 1 base from V and 1 base from J, leaving 11 bases between. There are 15 residues in the CDR3. Per the germline V gene, CDR1 is SGHNT and CDR2 is YYREEE (reference sequence). The DNA of the CDR3 is TGTGCCAGCAGCTTGAGAGGGGGGCGGAACACTGAAGCTTTCTTT. Translation gives CASSLRGGRNTEAFF.

The rearrangement joins TRBV7-3 to TRBJ2-7, with a possible D match to TRBD2 (6 bases). This CDR3 region has 14 residues. Germline-derived CDR1 and CDR2 are SGHTA and FQGTGA. V lost 3 bases and J lost 4, with 13 bases in between. The CDR3 sequence is CASSFVPTRYEQYF. The CDR3 DNA follows: TGTGCCAGCAGCTTCGTCCCGACTAGATACGAGCAGTACTTC.

The chain recombines TRBV7-3 with TRBJ2-1; TRBD1 aligns across 7 bases. V lost 5 bases and J lost 7; bases outside the gene matches: 11. Germline V gene sequence: CDR1 SGHTA, CDR2 FQGTGA. CDR3 length: 15 amino acids. The CDR3 sequence is CASSPTGFSRNEQFF. DNA of the CDR3: TGTGCCAGCAGCCCGACAGGGTTTAGTAGGAATGAGCAGTTCTTC.

The CDR3 DNA reads TGTGCCAGCTCACCAGGCCCAGAGACCCAGTACTTC. This sequence encodes CASSPGPETQYF. The rearrangement joins TRBV18 to TRBJ2-5; D remains ambiguous. Germline CDR1 and CDR2: KGHSH and LQKENI. The germline V and J ends were trimmed by 2 bases and 4 bases, with 5 bases remaining between them. This CDR3 comprises 12 residues.

In DNA form, the CDR3 reads TGTGCCAGCAGCTTGATAACTAGCGCGAATACGCAGTATTTT. It encodes CASSLITSANTQYF. This sequence joins TRBV7-9 and TRBJ2-3, with 7 bases identical to TRBD2. Germline-derived CDR1 and CDR2 are SEHNR and FQNEAQ (reference sequence). This CDR3 comprises 14 residues. V was clipped by 3 bases and J by 7 bases; unmatched bases: 7. The whole variable domain, remainder taken from reference TRBV7-9 and TRBJ2-3, is DTGVSQNPRHKITKRGQNVTFRCDPISEHNRLYWYRQTLGQGPEFLTYFQNEAQLEKSRLLSDRFSAERPKGSFSTLEIQRTEQGDSAMYLCASSLITSANTQYFGPGTRLTVL.

The chain has TRBV9 and TRBJ2-3; D is ambiguous. The V end was cut by 4 bases, the J end by 4 bases, with 7 bases between. CDR1 is SGDLS, CDR2 YYNGEE, per germline. The CDR3 runs to 12 residues. The CDR3 protein is CASSLLADTQYF. DNA for the CDR3: TGTGCCAGCAGCCTACTGGCAGATACGCAGTATTTT.

The chain joins TRBV6-6 to TRBJ1-5, with D tentatively TRBD1 (6 bases). The CDR3 has 15 amino acids. The germline V and J ends were trimmed by 6 bases and 7 bases, with 19 bases remaining between them. The germline gives CDR1 MNHNY, CDR2 SVGAGI (reference sequence). The CDR3 protein is CASRIREQGWQPQHF. In DNA form, the CDR3 reads TGTGCCAGCAGGATCCGGGAACAGGGTTGGCAGCCCCAGCATTTT.